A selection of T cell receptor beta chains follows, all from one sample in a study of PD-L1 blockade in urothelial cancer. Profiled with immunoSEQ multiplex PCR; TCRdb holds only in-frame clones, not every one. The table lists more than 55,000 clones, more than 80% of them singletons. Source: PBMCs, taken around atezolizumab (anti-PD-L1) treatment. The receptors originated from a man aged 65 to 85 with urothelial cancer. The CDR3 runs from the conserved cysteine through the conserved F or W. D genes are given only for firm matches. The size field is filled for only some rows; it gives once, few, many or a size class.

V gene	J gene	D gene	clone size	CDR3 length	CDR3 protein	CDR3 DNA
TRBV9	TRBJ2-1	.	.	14	CASSVGRSGNEQFF	TGTGCCAGCAGCGTAGGCCGGTCGGGCAATGAGCAGTTCTTC
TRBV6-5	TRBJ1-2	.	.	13	CASRPGGGYGYTF	TGTGCCAGCAGGCCGGGAGGAGGCTATGGCTACACCTTC
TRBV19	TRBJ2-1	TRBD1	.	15	CASISRDSFNNEQFF	TGTGCCAGTATTTCCCGGGACAGCTTTAACAATGAGCAGTTCTTC
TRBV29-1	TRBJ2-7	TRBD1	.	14	CSVGDSPESYEQYF	TGCAGCGTCGGGGACAGCCCTGAATCCTACGAGCAGTACTTC
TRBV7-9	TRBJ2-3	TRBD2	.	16	CASSSARTSGTDTQYF	TGTGCCAGCAGCTCTGCCCGGACTAGCGGCACAGATACGCAGTATTTT
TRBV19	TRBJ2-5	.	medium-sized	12	CASSIAQETQYF	TGTGCCAGTAGTATAGCTCAAGAGACCCAGTACTTC
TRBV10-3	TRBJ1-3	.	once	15	CAISDIRSSGNTIYF	TGTGCCATCAGCGACATTCGAAGCTCTGGAAACACCATATATTTT
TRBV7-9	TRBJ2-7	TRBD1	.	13	CASSLGDRYEQYF	TGTGCCAGCAGCTTAGGGGACAGGTACGAGCAGTACTTC
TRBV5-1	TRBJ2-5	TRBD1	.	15	CASSYGQAGQETQYF	TGCGCCAGCAGCTATGGACAGGCGGGCCAAGAGACCCAGTACTTC
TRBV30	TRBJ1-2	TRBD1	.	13	CAWSGGQGYGYTF	TGTGCCTGGAGTGGTGGACAGGGCTATGGCTACACCTTC
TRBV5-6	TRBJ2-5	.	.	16	CASSLEVSLQEETQYF	TGTGCCAGCAGCTTGGAAGTCTCTCTCCAAGAGGAGACCCAGTACTTC
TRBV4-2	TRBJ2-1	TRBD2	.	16	CASSLQASGRYNEQFF	TGTGCCAGCAGTCTTCAGGCTAGCGGGAGGTACAATGAGCAGTTCTTC
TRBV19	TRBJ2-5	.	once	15	CASSIGQNTRETQYF	TGTGCCAGTAGTATCGGACAAAATACTCGGGAGACCCAGTACTTC
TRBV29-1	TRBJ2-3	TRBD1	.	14	CSVSRTGSTDTQYF	TGCAGCGTCTCCCGGACAGGGAGCACAGATACGCAGTATTTT
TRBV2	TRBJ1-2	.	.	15	CASIPSGGESYGYTF	TGTGCCAGCATCCCCAGTGGGGGGGAGAGCTATGGCTACACCTTC
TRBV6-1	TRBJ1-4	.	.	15	CASSAALATNEKLFF	TGTGCCAGCAGCGCAGCGCTTGCAACTAATGAAAAACTGTTTTTT
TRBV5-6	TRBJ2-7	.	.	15	CASSPLGGITYEQYF	TGTGCCAGCAGCCCCTTAGGGGGTATAACCTACGAGCAGTACTTC
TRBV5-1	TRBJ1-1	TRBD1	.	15	CASSPDRGKNTEAFF	TGCGCCAGCAGCCCGGACAGGGGTAAGAACACTGAAGCTTTCTTT